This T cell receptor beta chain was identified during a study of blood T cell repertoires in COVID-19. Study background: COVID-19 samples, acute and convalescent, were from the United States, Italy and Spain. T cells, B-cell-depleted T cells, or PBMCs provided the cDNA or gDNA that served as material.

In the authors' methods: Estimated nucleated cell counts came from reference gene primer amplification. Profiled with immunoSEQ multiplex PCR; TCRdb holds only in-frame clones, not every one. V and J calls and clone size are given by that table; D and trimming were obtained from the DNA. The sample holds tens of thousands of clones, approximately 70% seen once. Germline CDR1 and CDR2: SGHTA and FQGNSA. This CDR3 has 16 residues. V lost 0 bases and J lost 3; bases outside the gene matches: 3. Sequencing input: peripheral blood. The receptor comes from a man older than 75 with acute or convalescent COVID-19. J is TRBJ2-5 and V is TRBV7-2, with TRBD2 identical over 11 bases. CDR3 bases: TGTGCCAGCAGCTTAGCCCTAGCGGGAGGAAAAGAGACCCAGTACTTC. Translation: CASSLALAGGKETQYF.